There are many counts of the clone carrying this T cell receptor beta chain. The antigen is unknown. Between the trimmed V and J ends, which lost 5 bases and 7 bases, there was a span of 18 bases. From germline, CDR1 is MDHEN and CDR2 SYDVKM. This CDR3 is built from 15 residues. Per the original methods: Using the CDR3 differences seen across clinicopathological groups, the authors built a distant-metastasis classifier for papillary thyroid cancer, which was meant to discriminate distant-metastatic patients. From the PCR reads, TCRdb re-called clones with MiXCR. TCRdb, rather than the study authors, made the V and J calls. Among more than 50,000 clones listed, 20% were seen once. The data are from a study of metastatic and nonmetastatic thyroid tumors. Turning to the study itself: Both malignant and benign thyroid patients supplied peripheral blood and tumor or nodule tissue samples, across which the repertoires of these patients were then compared.

Study-level findings and limits: Reportedly, malignant thyroid tumors had significantly higher TCR beta diversity than benign nodules, in blood and tumor.

Thyroid surgery had not been preceded by any treatment in any patient. The source of this sequence is a female donor with papillary thyroid cancer or a benign thyroid nodule (not recorded which). Some clones in this sample may be carry-over from other donors' samples. The rearrangement uses TRBV28 and TRBJ2-1, with a tentative D call TRBD1 (6 bases). Sequencing was carried out using blood. CDR3 coding DNA: TGTGCCAGCAGTACCCCAACAGGGCGGCGAAATGAGCAGTTCTTC. Protein sequence: CASSTPTGRRNEQFF.